These 32 T cell receptor beta chains originate from one sample sequenced in a study of T cell clones after liver transplantation. The data were produced by immunoSEQ multiplex PCR, yet TCRdb's version contains in-frame clones alone and is incomplete. The table lists 70,000 or so clones, nearly 95% of them singletons. The sequenced sample was CD4+ T cells from blood, obtained less than 27 months after liver transplant. All receptors derive from a human patient who received a liver transplant. Some of the T cells might come from the graft donor.

V and J are TRBV6-5 and TRBJ1-5; D is unclear. The V gene's germline CDR1 is MNHEY and CDR2 SVGAGI. This CDR3 region has 13 residues. The germline V and J ends were trimmed by 2 bases and 6 bases, with 8 bases remaining between them. CDR3 residues: CASSYLGGQPQHF. The CDR3 DNA follows: TGTGCCAGCAGTTACCTCGGTGGTCAGCCCCAGCATTTT.

This rearrangement joins TRBV7-8 to TRBJ2-7, with D hard to call. Germline V gene lookup returns CDR1 SGHVS and CDR2 FQNEAQ. V gave up 4 bases and J gave up 2 bases, with 6 bases separating them. The length of the CDR3 is 12 residues. The CDR3 here is CASSYGPYEQYF. CDR3 in DNA: TGTGCCAGCAGCTACGGTCCCTACGAGCAGTACTTC.

The J gene is TRBJ2-1, the V gene TRBV7-9, with a tentative D call TRBD1 (5 bases). CDR1 is SEHNR, CDR2 FQNEAQ, per germline (reference sequence). V was clipped by 4 bases and J by 6 bases, with 13 bases between them. This CDR3 is 14 amino acids long. CDR3 residues: CASSYPDSLNEQFF. The CDR3 DNA reads as TGTGCCAGCAGCTACCCCGACAGCCTCAATGAGCAGTTCTTC.

The CDR3 sequence is CASSLSALSTTEAFF. The CDR3 coding sequence is TGCGCCAGCAGCTTGTCTGCTTTGAGTACCACTGAAGCTTTCTTT. The genes are TRBV5-1 and TRBJ1-1; D gene uncertain. Trimming removed 1 base from V and 4 bases from J, with 14 bases in between. The CDR3 loop spans 15 amino acids. Per the germline V gene, CDR1 is SGHRS and CDR2 is YFSETQ.

The chain joins TRBV5-1 to TRBJ2-7, with 9 bases identical to TRBD2. V was clipped by 0 bases and J by 2 bases; unmatched bases: 3. This CDR3 has 15 residues. CDR1 SGHRS and CDR2 YFSETQ come from the germline V gene. In DNA, the CDR3 is TGCGCCAGCAGCTTGGCTAGCGGGGTCGCCTACGAGCAGTACTTC. Protein product: CASSLASGVAYEQYF.

CDR3 in DNA: TGCGCCAGCACCCCTGGCACAGGGAGGGGAAACTATGGCTACACCTTC. Translation gives CASTPGTGRGNYGYTF. V is TRBV5-1 and J is TRBJ1-2, with TRBD1 as a possible D gene (6 bases). The length of the CDR3 is 16 residues. From germline, CDR1 is SGHRS and CDR2 YFSETQ. Trimming pared 6 bases from V and 2 bases from J, leaving 20 bases between.

V is TRBV7-9 and J is TRBJ2-1; D possibly corresponds to TRBD2 (6 bases). This CDR3 comprises 15 residues. V dropped 0 bases and J dropped 3 bases, with 9 bases sitting between them. The V gene's germline CDR1 is SEHNR and CDR2 FQNEAQ (reference sequence). The DNA of the CDR3 is TGTGCCAGCAGCTTAGCTAGCGGAGACTACAATGAGCAGTTCTTC. It is translated as CASSLASGDYNEQFF.

The chain recombines TRBV5-1 with TRBJ2-3, with 12 bases aligning to TRBD2. The trim removed 0 bases at V and 4 bases at J, leaving 9 bases unmatched. The germline gives CDR1 SGHRS, CDR2 YFSETQ. There are 18 residues in the CDR3. The CDR3: CASSLVTSGSSTPDTQYF. CDR3 sequence (DNA): TGCGCCAGCAGCTTGGTGACTAGCGGGAGCTCTACCCCAGATACGCAGTATTTT.

Details on this clone: A read error may produce the germline difference seen at one junction end. The chain links TRBV5-1 to TRBJ2-1; 9 positions match TRBD1. The germline gives CDR1 SGHRS, CDR2 YFSETQ. The CDR3 has 14 amino acids. CDR3 nucleotides: TGCGCCAGCAGTTTGGGACAGGGAGACAATGAGCAGTTCTTC. Translation gives CASSLGQGDNEQFF.

The V call is TRBV2, the J call TRBJ1-5; D is possibly TRBD1 (5 bases). V lost 7 bases and J 7 bases, leaving 14 bases between the germline ends. Germline V gene data show CDR1 as SNHLY and CDR2 as FYNNEI. This CDR3 spans 13 amino acids. The CDR3 DNA is TGTGCCAGCATGAGGGACGGAGAACAGCCCCAGCATTTT. Its translation: CASMRDGEQPQHF.

The CDR3, as DNA: TGTGCCAGCAGTCCACAGATAGCGGGAGGGCCTGGAAATGAGCAGTTCTTC. It translates to CASSPQIAGGPGNEQFF. The chain uses TRBV28 and TRBJ2-1; 11 bases match TRBD2. The germline V gene has CDR1 MDHEN and CDR2 SYDVKM. V trimming: 5 bases; J trimming: 7 bases; junction bases outside the gene matches: 13. This CDR3 has 17 residues.

This clone was seen just once. The chain couples TRBV4-3 to TRBJ2-3; 7 bases agree with TRBD2. The ends lost 0 bases at V and 9 bases at J; junction bases unmatched: 6. This CDR3 comprises 14 residues. CDR1 and CDR2 from the germline V gene are LGHNA and YSLEER. The CDR3 region has the DNA TGCGCCAGCAGCCAAGATTATGGGGGAGGGACGCAGTATTTT. It specifies CASSQDYGGGTQYF.

The V call is TRBV2, the J call TRBJ2-7; 9 bases match TRBD1. CDR1 SNHLY and CDR2 FYNNEI come from the germline V gene. The CDR3 has 13 residues. With V trimmed by 1 base and J by 6 bases, 1 base remained unmatched. CDR3 region: CASSEDRGLEQYF. In DNA form, the CDR3 reads TGTGCCAGCAGTGAAGACAGGGGGCTCGAGCAGTACTTC.

The chain recombines TRBV18 with TRBJ1-5; 12 bases line up with TRBD1. CDR1 is KGHSH and CDR2 is LQKENI in the germline V gene. Germline trimming cut 5 bases from V and 6 bases from J; bases unmatched to any gene: 5. The length of the CDR3 is 15 residues. This chain's CDR3 is CASSLGTGGFQPQHF. DNA of the CDR3: TGTGCCAGCTCATTGGGGACAGGGGGCTTTCAGCCCCAGCATTTT.

This chain links TRBV19 with TRBJ1-2; D not certain. Germline values: CDR1 LNHDA, CDR2 SQIVND (reference sequence). The CDR3 loop spans 11 amino acids. V dropped 6 bases and J dropped 5 bases, with 7 bases sitting between them. In DNA form, the CDR3 reads TGTGCCAGTAGAGAGGATTATGGCTACACCTTC. Encoded protein: CASREDYGYTF.

CDR3 loop: CASSLLVGTSGSGNEQFF. The CDR3 DNA reads as TGTGCCAGCAGCTTATTAGTTGGGACTAGCGGGAGCGGCAATGAGCAGTTCTTC. The rearrangement uses TRBV7-9 and TRBJ2-1, with 14 bases identical to TRBD2. The CDR3 extends over 18 amino acids. After removal of 2 bases from V and 6 bases from J, the junction contained 9 bases not matched to a gene. Germline values: CDR1 SEHNR, CDR2 FQNEAQ (reference sequence).

The chain links TRBV7-2 to TRBJ2-2, with 8 bases aligning to TRBD2. The V gene end was trimmed by 7 bases and the J gene end by 0 bases; junction bases not matched to a gene: 13. In germline, CDR1 is SGHTA, CDR2 FQGNSA. CDR3 length: 18 residues. The CDR3 loop is CASTAGGREAANTGELFF. For the CDR3, the DNA is TGTGCCAGCACCGCCGGCGGGCGGGAGGCCGCGAACACCGGGGAGCTGTTTTTT.

This clone has just one count. This rearrangement joins TRBV10-3 to TRBJ2-1; 10 nucleotides align to TRBD1. Losses at the gene ends were 1 base for V and 5 bases for J; bases not matched to a gene: 5. Germline V gene lookup returns CDR1 ENHRY and CDR2 SYGVKD. The CDR3 runs 16 residues. In DNA, the CDR3 is TGTGCCATCAGTGAGTGGGACAGGGGTCTGGACAATGAGCAGTTCTTC. Translation gives CAISEWDRGLDNEQFF.

The V call is TRBV18, the J call TRBJ2-5; D not resolved. CDR1 and CDR2 from the germline V gene are KGHSH and LQKENI. This CDR3 is built from 11 residues. V was trimmed by 5 bases and J by 3 bases, leaving 4 bases between them. CDR3 sequence reads: CASSGEETQYF. The CDR3 DNA sequence: TGTGCCAGCTCAGGCGAAGAGACCCAGTACTTC.

The chain combines TRBV4-3 with TRBJ1-1; D is unresolved. Germline loops: CDR1 LGHNA, CDR2 YSLEER. Trimming pared 0 bases from V and 1 base from J, leaving 6 bases between. CDR3 size: 14 residues. The CDR3 DNA reads as TGCGCCAGCAGCCAAGATCTCAAGAACACTGAAGCTTTCTTT. Translated, it gives CASSQDLKNTEAFF.

The rearrangement links TRBV7-6 to TRBJ2-1; TRBD2 might be the D (6 bases). V shed 1 base and J shed 3 bases, with 13 bases lying between them. CDR3 size: 16 residues. Germline-derived CDR1 and CDR2 are SGHVS and FNYEAQ. The CDR3 DNA reads TGTGCCAGCAGCTTAGACTTGGCGGGGCACTACAATGAGCAGTTCTTC. This codes for CASSLDLAGHYNEQFF.

The V call is TRBV10-3, the J call TRBJ2-3; TRBD2 aligns across 13 bases. The V gene end was trimmed by 6 bases and the J gene end by 0 bases; junction bases not matched to a gene: 6. CDR1 ENHRY and CDR2 SYGVKD come from the germline V gene. CDR3 length equals 17 residues. CDR3 loop: CAISAGTSGTSTDTQYF. CDR3 nucleotides: TGTGCCATCAGCGCCGGGACTAGCGGGACTAGCACAGATACGCAGTATTTT.

The rearrangement joins TRBV28 to TRBJ1-2; no definite D call. Trimming took 2 bases from V and 4 from J, leaving 11 bases between them. The length of the CDR3 is 14 residues. The germline V gene encodes CDR1 MDHEN and CDR2 SYDVKM. This chain's CDR3 is CASSLAVVGYGYTF. Here the CDR3 DNA reads TGTGCCAGCAGTTTAGCGGTGGTTGGCTATGGCTACACCTTC.

The gene calls are TRBV7-2 and TRBJ1-1, with D perhaps matching TRBD1 (6 bases). Trimming cost V 5 bases and J 1 base, with 8 bases left between them. The CDR3 spans 13 residues. Germline V CDR1 and CDR2: SGHTA, FQGNSA. The CDR3 nucleotides read TGTGCCAGCAGCACACAGGGGAACACTGAAGCTTTCTTT. This encodes CASSTQGNTEAFF.

This chain joins TRBV29-1 and TRBJ1-1; D might be TRBD1 (6 bases). Trimming took 7 bases from V and 3 from J, leaving 15 bases between them. This CDR3 is built from 13 residues. Per the germline V gene, CDR1 is SQVTM and CDR2 is ANQGSEA. Here the CDR3 reads CSALTGTYTEAFF. The DNA of the CDR3 is TGCAGCGCCCTAACCGGGACATACACTGAAGCTTTCTTT.

This clone is a singleton in its sample. The chain has TRBV6-5 and TRBJ1-5; 7 nucleotides match TRBD1. CDR3 length: 15 amino acids. Germline-derived CDR1 and CDR2 are MNHEY and SVGAGI. Trimming removed 6 bases from V and 4 bases from J; junction bases left unmatched: 9. CDR3 nucleotide sequence: TGTGCCAGCAGCCGCGACAGGGACCGTAATCAGCCCCAGCATTTT. Its protein product is CASSRDRDRNQPQHF.

This rearrangement joins TRBV5-8 to TRBJ1-2; 8 bases align to TRBD1. The CDR3 length is 14 residues. V lost 2 bases to trimming and J lost 8 bases; unmatched junction nucleotides: 8. Germline values: CDR1 SGHTS, CDR2 YDEGEE. CDR3 nucleotides: TGTGCCAGCAGCTTCCCGGACAGGGAGAAAGGCTACACCTTC. It encodes CASSFPDREKGYTF. The full variable domain, in which reference TRBV5-8 and TRBJ1-2 provide the parts outside the CDR3, is EAGVTQSPTHLIKTRGQQATLRCSPISGHTSVYWYQQALGLGLQFLLWYDEGEERNRGNFPPRFSGRQFPNYSSELNVNALELEDSALYLCASSFPDREKGYTFGSGTRLTVV.

In this sample, this clone turned up a few times. The chain joins TRBV2 to TRBJ1-5, with unresolved D. There are 16 residues in the CDR3. Trimming pared 1 base from V and 3 bases from J, leaving 13 bases between. Germline assignment: CDR1 SNHLY and CDR2 FYNNEI. The CDR3 nucleotides read TGTGCCAGCAGTGAAGGAGGGCAGCGATTCAATCAGCCCCAGCATTTT. Its protein product is CASSEGGQRFNQPQHF.

V gene TRBV28 combines with J gene TRBJ1-2; possibly TRBD1 for D (5 bases). Trimming removed 7 bases at V and 0 bases at J, with 15 bases between. Germline CDR1 is MDHEN and CDR2 is SYDVKM. The CDR3 is made up of 15 amino acids. DNA of the CDR3: TGTGCCAGCAAAGGTTCCTTGGGGGCTAACTATGGCTACACCTTC. The encoded protein is CASKGSLGANYGYTF.

J is TRBJ2-2 and V is TRBV13; D might be TRBD1 or TRBD2, each matching 5 bases. CDR3 length: 20 residues. Trimming removed 6 bases from V and 0 bases from J, with 26 bases in between. Germline assignment: CDR1 PRHDT and CDR2 FYEKMQ (reference sequence). CDR3 protein: CASSLGWLLGRESNTGELFF. For the CDR3, the DNA is TGTGCCAGCAGTTTGGGATGGCTCCTGGGCAGGGAGTCGAACACCGGGGAGCTGTTTTTT.

The chain links TRBV6-6 to TRBJ1-3; 7 bases map to TRBD1. The V segment lost 0 bases and the J segment 6 bases; nucleotides outside the gene matches: 5. This CDR3 has 15 residues. Germline V gives CDR1 MNHNY, CDR2 SVGAGI (reference sequence). CDR3 nucleotide sequence: TGTGCCAGCAGTTACTCGAGGGGGCGAGAAAACACCATATATTTT. It specifies CASSYSRGRENTIYF.

The J gene is TRBJ2-1, the V gene TRBV7-6; D remains unclear. Germline CDR1 reads SGHVS; CDR2 reads FNYEAQ. This CDR3 spans 13 amino acids. Trimming shortened V by 5 bases and J by 0 bases, and 5 bases separated the two germline ends. Here the CDR3 DNA reads TGTGCCAGCAGCCAGAACTCCTACAATGAGCAGTTCTTC. Protein product: CASSQNSYNEQFF. The whole variable domain, filled in from reference TRBV7-6 and TRBJ2-1, reads GAGVSQSPRYKVTKRGQDVALRCDPISGHVSLYWYRQALGQGPEFLTYFNYEAQQDKSGLPNDRFSAERPEGSISTLTIQRTEQRDSAMYRCASSQNSYNEQFFGPGTRLTVL.